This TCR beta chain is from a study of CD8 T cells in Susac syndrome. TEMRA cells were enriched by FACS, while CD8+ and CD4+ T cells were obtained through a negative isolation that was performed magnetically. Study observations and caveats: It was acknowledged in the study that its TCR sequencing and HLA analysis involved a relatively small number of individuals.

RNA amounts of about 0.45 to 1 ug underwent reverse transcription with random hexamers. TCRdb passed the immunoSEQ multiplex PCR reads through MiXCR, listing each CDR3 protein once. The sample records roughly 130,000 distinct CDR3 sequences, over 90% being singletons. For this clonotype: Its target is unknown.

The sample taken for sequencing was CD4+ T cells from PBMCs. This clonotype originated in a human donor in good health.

The CDR3 sequence is CASSYSSRDSLTGELFF. The CDR3 nucleotides are TGTGCCAGCAGCTATTCCTCCCGGGACAGCCTCACCGGGGAGCTGTTTTTT. The chain is built from TRBV7-9 and TRBJ2-2, with 7 bases identical to TRBD1. The CDR3 has 17 amino acids. Germline V gene sequence: CDR1 SEHNR, CDR2 FQNEAQ (reference sequence). V lost 4 bases, J lost 4 bases, and 12 bases stayed unmatched.